One and the same sample provided the 30 T cell receptor beta chains below, sequenced in a study of CD8+CD57+ T cells in acquired aplastic anemia. Patients included in sequencing had previously demonstrated CD8+CD57+ cell expansion by flow cytometry. Profiles of TCR beta VDJ and CDR3 were generated from a genomic DNA template. MiXCR, run by TCRdb on the reads, gives a single entry per CDR3 protein. The data hold 150,000 to 160,000 distinct CDR3 sequences, with 40% to 65% observed a single time. The sequenced sample was sorted CD4+, CD8+, or CD8+CD57+ T cells (not recorded which) from PBMCs. The receptors were gathered from a human donor with aplastic anemia.

This clonotype has a handful of counts. The V gene is TRBV10-3, the J gene TRBJ1-1; D is unclear. V shed 6 bases and J shed 0 bases, with 11 bases lying between them. Per the germline V gene, CDR1 is ENHRY and CDR2 is SYGVKD. The CDR3 runs 14 residues. The CDR3 loop is CAIRAGSMNTEAFF. CDR3 DNA: TGTGCCATCAGGGCGGGCAGCATGAACACTGAAGCTTTCTTT.

The rearrangement links TRBV5-1 to TRBJ1-5, with a weak D call TRBD1 (5 bases). V lost 5 bases and J 0 bases, leaving 12 bases between the germline ends. The germline CDR1 and CDR2 sequences are SGHRS and YFSETQ. This CDR3 spans 15 amino acids. The CDR3 DNA reads as TGCGCCAGCAGTAATGACGGACATAGCAATCAGCCCCAGCATTTT. It encodes CASSNDGHSNQPQHF. The whole variable domain, filled in from reference TRBV5-1 and TRBJ1-5, reads KAGVTQTPRYLIKTRGQQVTLSCSPISGHRSVSWYQQTPGQGLQFLFEYFSETQRNKGNFPGRFSGRQFSNSRSEMNVSTLELGDSALYLCASSNDGHSNQPQHFGDGTRLSIL.

Remarks on this clonotype: Relative to the germline gene, one junction end is altered; a read error may explain this. The rearrangement uses TRBV7-9 and TRBJ2-7, with D tentatively TRBD1 or TRBD2 (5 bases each). The length of the CDR3 is 13 residues. From germline, CDR1 is SEHNR and CDR2 FQNEAQ (reference sequence). Here the CDR3 reads CAGDGISSYGQYF. The CDR3 nucleotides read TGTGCCGGGGACGGGATAAGCTCCTACGGGCAGTACTTC.

The chain joins TRBV7-9 to TRBJ1-6; 8 nucleotides align to TRBD1. The V gene's germline CDR1 is SEHNR and CDR2 FQNEAQ (reference sequence). This CDR3 spans 14 amino acids. V shed 2 bases, J shed 8 bases, and the junction held 2 bases outside the gene matches. CDR3 bases: TGTGCCAGCAGCTTACAGGGGGCTTATTCACCCCTCCACTTT. Translation gives CASSLQGAYSPLHF.

This clonotype was seen at least ten times. The chain employs TRBV20-1 and TRBJ2-6; 7 bases agree with TRBD2. The CDR3 is made up of 15 amino acids. Germline assignment: CDR1 DFQATT and CDR2 SNEGSKA (reference sequence). V lost 4 bases, J lost 3 bases, and 6 bases stayed unmatched. CDR3: CSATGRGFGANVLTF. The CDR3 coding sequence is TGCAGTGCTACGGGGAGGGGATTTGGGGCCAACGTCCTGACTTTC.

As regards this clonotype: A much bigger clone sits one base away, suggesting this may be a read error. The chain is built from TRBV12-3 or TRBV12-4 and TRBJ1-3; 9 bases match TRBD1. This CDR3 is built from 17 residues. Written as DNA, the CDR3 is TGTGCCAGCAGGCATAGACAGGGGGAGTCGTCTGGAAGCACCATATATTTT. Translated: CASRHRQGESSGSTIYF.

This sequence joins TRBV7-6 and TRBJ1-5; 8 nucleotides line up with TRBD1. The V gene end was trimmed by 4 bases and the J gene end by 7 bases; junction bases not matched to a gene: 6. This CDR3 comprises 14 residues. Germline V gene lookup returns CDR1 SGHVS and CDR2 FNYEAQ. This CDR3 is CASSSKQGGQPQHF. The CDR3 nucleotides are TGTGCCAGCAGCTCCAAACAGGGGGGGCAGCCCCAGCATTTT.

The sample holds many counts of this clonotype. The chain couples TRBV11-2 to TRBJ2-7, with D hard to call. The V end was cut by 0 bases, the J end by 3 bases, with 12 bases between. The CDR3 totals 15 residues. From germline, CDR1 is SGHAT and CDR2 FQNNGV. The CDR3 is CASSLEFQAIYEQYF. CDR3 sequence (DNA): TGTGCCAGCAGCTTAGAGTTCCAGGCGATCTACGAGCAGTACTTC. Full variable domain (missing parts from reference TRBV11-2 and TRBJ2-7): EAGVAQSPRYKIIEKRQSVAFWCNPISGHATLYWYQQILGQGPKLLIQFQNNGVVDDSQLPKDRFSAERLKGVDSTLKIQPAKLEDSAVYLCASSLEFQAIYEQYFGPGTRLTVT.

This sequence joins TRBV7-8 and TRBJ1-5; D gene unclear. There are 11 residues in the CDR3. Germline loops: CDR1 SGHVS, CDR2 FQNEAQ. V was trimmed by 5 bases and J by 3 bases, leaving 2 bases between them. DNA of the CDR3: TGTGCCAGCAGCCCCAATCAGCCCCAGCATTTT. It encodes CASSPNQPQHF.

This chain connects TRBV10-1 to TRBJ1-2; 8 bases line up with TRBD1. The V gene's germline CDR1 is WNHNN and CDR2 SYGVQD (reference sequence). CDR3 length: 12 residues. V lost 5 bases, J lost 12 bases, and 8 bases stayed unmatched. The CDR3 bases are TGCGCCAGCAGTACACCGACAGGGGCCCACACCTTC. It codes for CASSTPTGAHTF.

The V gene is TRBV9, the J gene TRBJ1-2; D perhaps matches TRBD1 (6 bases). V lost 0 bases and J 4 bases, leaving 10 bases between the germline ends. The CDR3 is 14 amino acids. Germline CDR1 is SGDLS and CDR2 is YYNGEE. DNA of the CDR3: TGTGCCAGCAGCGTAGCACAGGGAAGCTATGGCTACACCTTC. This codes for CASSVAQGSYGYTF.

As to this clonotype: Just one base apart from a much larger clone, this may be a read error. V gene TRBV7-3 combines with J gene TRBJ1-1; D is uncertain. The ends were cut back, 1 base at V and 4 bases at J, with 13 bases in the middle. Germline V CDR1 and CDR2: SGHTA, FQGTGA. The CDR3 contains 15 residues. The CDR3 bases are TGTGCCAGCAGCTTAATTGGAGCTTTGAGCACTGAAGCTTTCTTT. Its translation: CASSLIGALSTEAFF.

There are many counts of this clonotype. The chain combines TRBV4-3 with TRBJ1-6; no reliable D call. The V end was cut by 0 bases, the J end by 6 bases, with 12 bases between. The CDR3 runs 16 residues. CDR1 and CDR2 (germline): LGHNA, YSLEER. The CDR3 sequence: CASSQDQDHANSPLHF. The CDR3 DNA is TGCGCCAGCAGCCAAGATCAGGACCATGCTAATTCACCCCTCCACTTT.

Only a few counts were recorded for this clonotype. CDR3: CASSVGNQPQHF. The CDR3 coding sequence is TGTGCCAGCAGCGTAGGTAACCAGCCCCAGCATTTT. This rearrangement joins TRBV9 to TRBJ1-5; D remains unclear. V lost 0 bases to trimming and J lost 7 bases, with 5 bases between them. Germline CDR1 SGDLS, CDR2 YYNGEE. CDR3 size: 12 residues.

The chain joins TRBV11-1 to TRBJ2-5; 8 bases are a match to TRBD2. There are 16 residues in the CDR3. Germline V gives CDR1 SGHAT, CDR2 FQDESV (reference sequence). After removal of 4 bases from V and 4 bases from J, the junction contained 11 bases not matched to a gene. The CDR3 nucleotides read TGTGCCAGCAGCTATTCGGGGGGGCCTATGGGAGAGACCCAGTACTTC. Protein product: CASSYSGGPMGETQYF. Complete variable domain (other parts from reference TRBV11-1 and TRBJ2-5): EAEVAQSPRYKITEKSQAVAFWCDPISGHATLYWYRQILGQGPELLVQFQDESVVDDSQLPKDRFSAERLKGVDSTLKIQPAELGDSAMYLCASSYSGGPMGETQYFGPGTRLLVL.

This clonotype was seen repeatedly, ten times or more. The chain carries TRBV6-1 and TRBJ2-7; D could derive from TRBD1 or TRBD2 (5 bases each). Germline CDR1 is MNHNS and CDR2 is SASEGT. This CDR3 is 14 amino acids long. Trimming removed 3 bases from V and 3 bases from J, with 12 bases in between. CDR3 sequence reads: CASSEGTVLYEQYF. DNA for the CDR3: TGTGCCAGCAGTGAGGGGACGGTACTCTACGAGCAGTACTTC.

CDR3 sequence: CASSRTSGGLSQYF. CDR3 nucleotide sequence: TGTGCCAGCAGTCGGACTAGCGGGGGGTTGTCGCAGTATTTT. The chain carries TRBV6-4 and TRBJ2-3; TRBD2 matches at 14 bases. The CDR3 totals 14 residues. Germline loops: CDR1 MRHNA, CDR2 SNTAGT. V lost 5 bases to trimming and J lost 10 bases; unmatched junction nucleotides: 5.

The rearrangement links TRBV4-1 to TRBJ2-1; 8 bases line up with TRBD1. Germline lookup yields CDR1 MGHRA and CDR2 YSYEKL. The CDR3 length is 14 residues. J gave up 6 bases and V 4 bases, and 5 bases lay outside the gene matches. The CDR3 DNA is TGCGCCAGCAGCCGGGGACAGGTGGGCAATGAGCAGTTCTTC. This translates into CASSRGQVGNEQFF.

For this clonotype: The junction does not match germline at one end; this may be a read error. The chain combines TRBV9 with TRBJ1-1; D unclear. This CDR3 is built from 14 residues. CDR1 and CDR2 from the germline V gene are SGDLS and YYNGEE. The CDR3 is CASSVQLSNTEAFF. The CDR3 DNA reads as TGTGCCAGCAGCGTCCAACTTTCGAACACTGAAGCTTTCTTC.

This chain links TRBV10-2 with TRBJ2-1; D call uncertain. The V end lost 2 bases, the J end lost 3 bases, and 8 bases lay between the germline ends. Per germline, CDR1 WSHSY and CDR2 SAAADI. The CDR3 runs to 14 residues. In nucleotides, the CDR3 is TGCGCCAGCAGTGAGGACCGAGGCTACAATGAGCAGTTCTTC. It is translated as CASSEDRGYNEQFF.

This clonotype was seen ten or more times. This rearrangement joins TRBV6-4 to TRBJ2-7; 8 nucleotides agree with TRBD1. The CDR3 contains 14 residues. Germline V gene data show CDR1 as MRHNA and CDR2 as SNTAGT. The V gene end was trimmed by 7 bases and the J gene end by 4 bases; junction bases not matched to a gene: 9. CDR3: CASTSRTGQYEQYF. Written as DNA, the CDR3 is TGTGCCAGCACCAGTCGGACAGGGCAGTACGAGCAGTACTTC.

The V gene is TRBV7-9, the J gene TRBJ1-4; the D is unclear. The length of the CDR3 is 15 residues. V was cut by 1 base and J by 3 bases, with 9 bases left in between. The V gene's germline CDR1 is SEHNR and CDR2 FQNEAQ (reference sequence). The CDR3 sequence is CASSLEEGPNEKLFF. DNA for the CDR3: TGTGCCAGCAGCTTAGAAGAGGGTCCTAATGAAAAACTGTTTTTT. Drawing the rest from reference TRBV7-9 and TRBJ1-4, the complete variable domain is DTGVSQNPRHKITKRGQNVTFRCDPISEHNRLYWYRQTLGQGPEFLTYFQNEAQLEKSRLLSDRFSAERPKGSFSTLEIQRTEQGDSAMYLCASSLEEGPNEKLFFGSGTQLSVL.

The rearrangement links TRBV11-2 to TRBJ1-1, with D unclear. Trimming removed 0 bases at V and 3 bases at J, with 11 bases between. The CDR3 runs to 15 residues. Germline V gene lookup returns CDR1 SGHAT and CDR2 FQNNGV. CDR3 nucleotide sequence: TGTGCCAGCAGCTTAGAAACGTACGCGGACACTGAAGCTTTCTTT. Translation: CASSLETYADTEAFF.

This clonotype appeared a few times. Possible read error: a much larger clone is one base away. The chain carries TRBV12-3 or TRBV12-4 and TRBJ2-7; no definite D call. CDR3 size: 15 residues. Trimming shortened V by 5 bases and J by 2 bases, and 16 bases separated the two germline ends. The CDR3 loop reads CASSPGDPRAYEQYF. Written as DNA, the CDR3 is TGTGCCAGCAGTCCTGGGGATCCAAGGGCCTACGAGCAGTACTTC.

The chain joins TRBV20-1 to TRBJ1-6; D is unclear. The CDR3 runs to 14 residues. The V gene's germline CDR1 is DFQATT and CDR2 SNEGSKA (reference sequence). Trimming took off 1 base at V and 5 bases at J, with 9 bases between the two ends. CDR3 nucleotides: TGCAGTGCTAGAGGAGGATCCGATAATTCACCCCTCCACTTT. Translated: CSARGGSDNSPLHF.

The chain couples TRBV5-1 to TRBJ2-7; no firm D call. V was pared by 2 bases and J by 8 bases, with 11 bases between. The length of the CDR3 is 12 residues. CDR1 and CDR2 from the germline V gene are SGHRS and YFSETQ. The CDR3 sequence is CASSFVMGKQYF. The CDR3 region has the DNA TGCGCCAGCAGCTTCGTGATGGGGAAGCAGTACTTC.

This chain connects TRBV29-1 to TRBJ1-4, with TRBD1 matching 12 bases. The CDR3 totals 14 residues. V was clipped by 6 bases and J by 4 bases; unmatched bases: 3. The germline CDR1 and CDR2 sequences are SQVTM and ANQGSEA. DNA for the CDR3: TGCAGCGTGGGACAGGGGGCAGGTAATGAAAAACTGTTTTTT. Amino acid sequence: CSVGQGAGNEKLFF.

This chain connects TRBV7-3 to TRBJ1-2, with D possibly TRBD1 on 5 matching bases. The CDR3 covers 14 residues. Trimming removed 6 bases from V and 4 bases from J, with 15 bases in between. Germline V gives CDR1 SGHTA, CDR2 FQGTGA. The CDR3 protein is CASRPQDTGYGYTF. In nucleotides, the CDR3 is TGTGCCAGCAGACCCCAGGACACCGGCTATGGCTACACCTTC. The full variable domain, completed using reference TRBV7-3 and TRBJ1-2, is GAGVSQTPSNKVTEKGKYVELRCDPISGHTALYWYRQSLGQGPEFLIYFQGTGAADDSGLPNDRFFAVRPEGSVSTLKIQRTERGDSAVYLCASRPQDTGYGYTFGSGTRLTVV.

This clonotype has at least ten counts. The chain joins TRBV10-2 to TRBJ2-2, with D possibly TRBD2 on 5 matching bases. Germline V gene sequence: CDR1 WSHSY, CDR2 SAAADI. Trimming took 0 bases from V and 4 from J, leaving 12 bases between them. The CDR3 length is 16 residues. CDR3 nucleotide sequence: TGCGCCAGCAGTGAGTCGATTAGCGTGGGCACCGGGGAGCTGTTTTTT. It specifies CASSESISVGTGELFF.

The V gene is TRBV25-1, the J gene TRBJ1-1; 7 nucleotides match TRBD1. This CDR3 has 15 amino acids. The V gene end was trimmed by 4 bases and the J gene end by 0 bases; junction bases not matched to a gene: 5. CDR1 MGHDK and CDR2 SYGVNS come from the germline V gene. The CDR3 loop reads CASSARDSLNTEAFF. The CDR3 region has the DNA TGTGCCAGCAGTGCCCGGGACAGTTTGAACACTGAAGCTTTCTTT.